These 6 T cell receptor beta chains originate from one sample sequenced in a study of blood T cells in healthy people across ages. Primed by a sample-barcoded 5' primer and a J-beta primer mix, a second PCR proceeded for roughly 6 to 12 cycles. A single record per CDR3 protein comes from TCRdb applying MiXCR to the 5' RACE reads. The data show roughly 1.5 million distinct CDR3 sequences, roughly 43% seen once. The sample comprised blood. All receptors derive from a young woman in good health.

This clonotype was detected a few times. The V gene is TRBV29-1, the J gene TRBJ2-4; 10 bases fit TRBD1. The DNA end is a closer match to TRBJ2-7, so the J assignment may be wrong. The CDR3 has 15 residues. Germline V gene lookup returns CDR1 SQVTM and CDR2 ANQGSEA. The DNA of the CDR3 is TGCAGCGTTCTAGGACAGGGGGGCCTGCGGTACGAGCAGTACTTC. Translation: CSVLGQGGLRYEQYF.

In this sample, this clonotype turned up a few times. The chain recombines TRBV27 with TRBJ2-5, with TRBD2 identical over 9 bases. The better agreement between TRBJ2-7 and the DNA end casts doubt on the J call. There are 14 residues in the CDR3. Germline-derived CDR1 and CDR2 are MNHEY and SMNVEV (reference sequence). The CDR3 nucleotides are TGTGCCAGCAGTAATAGCGGGAGTGGCCACGAGCAGTACTTC. It translates to CASSNSGSGHEQYF.

Only one count was recorded for this clonotype. J is TRBJ2-1 and V is TRBV27, with D possibly matching TRBD1 (5 bases). V lost 6 bases and J 5 bases, leaving 17 bases between the germline ends. The CDR3 is made up of 15 amino acids. CDR1 is MNHEY and CDR2 is SMNVEV in the germline V gene (reference sequence). In nucleotides, the CDR3 is TGTGCCAGCAGCCAAAGGACAAGCCGGAACAATGAGCAGTTCTTC. Translation: CASSQRTSRNNEQFF.

V usage is TRBV7-2 and J usage is TRBJ1-2; D gene uncertain. The germline V and J ends were trimmed by 5 bases and 8 bases, with 15 bases remaining between them. CDR3 length: 13 amino acids. Germline CDR1 reads SGHTA; CDR2 reads FQGNSA. CDR3 loop: CASSVDTGVGYTF. In DNA, the CDR3 is TGTGCCAGCAGCGTAGATACTGGGGTAGGCTACACCTTC.

This clonotype was counted only a few times. This rearrangement joins TRBV6-5 to TRBJ1-1; possible D gene TRBD1, 6 bases. CDR1 and CDR2 from the germline V gene are MNHEY and SVGAGI. The V and J ends lost 3 bases and 0 bases respectively, with 17 bases between them. The CDR3 is 17 amino acids. The CDR3 DNA reads as TGTGCCAGCAGTTATGACAGGTTAGCCGTCATGAACACTGAAGCTTTCTTT. The encoded protein is CASSYDRLAVMNTEAFF.

This chain links TRBV25-1 with TRBJ2-1; D remains ambiguous. Germline-derived CDR1 and CDR2 are MGHDK and SYGVNS. The CDR3 spans 14 residues. Deletions cut 3 bases from V and 8 bases from J, with 14 bases between. The CDR3 region has the DNA TGTGCCAGCAGTGAGGGTCTTGCGGTTGATGAGCAGTTCTTC. Its translation is CASSEGLAVDEQFF.